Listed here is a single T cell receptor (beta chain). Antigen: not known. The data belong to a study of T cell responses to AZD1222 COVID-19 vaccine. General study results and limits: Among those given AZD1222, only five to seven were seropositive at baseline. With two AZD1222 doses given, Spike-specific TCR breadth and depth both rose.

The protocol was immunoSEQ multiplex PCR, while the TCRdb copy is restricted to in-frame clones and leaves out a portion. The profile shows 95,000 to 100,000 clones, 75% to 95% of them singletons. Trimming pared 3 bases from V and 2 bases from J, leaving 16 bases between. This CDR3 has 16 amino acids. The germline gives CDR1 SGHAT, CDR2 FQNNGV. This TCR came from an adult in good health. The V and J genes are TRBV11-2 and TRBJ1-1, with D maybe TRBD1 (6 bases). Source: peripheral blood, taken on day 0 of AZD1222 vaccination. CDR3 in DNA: TGTGCCAGCAGCTTGTGGTTGGGGGCGGGAAACACTGAAGCTTTCTTT. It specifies CASSLWLGAGNTEAFF.